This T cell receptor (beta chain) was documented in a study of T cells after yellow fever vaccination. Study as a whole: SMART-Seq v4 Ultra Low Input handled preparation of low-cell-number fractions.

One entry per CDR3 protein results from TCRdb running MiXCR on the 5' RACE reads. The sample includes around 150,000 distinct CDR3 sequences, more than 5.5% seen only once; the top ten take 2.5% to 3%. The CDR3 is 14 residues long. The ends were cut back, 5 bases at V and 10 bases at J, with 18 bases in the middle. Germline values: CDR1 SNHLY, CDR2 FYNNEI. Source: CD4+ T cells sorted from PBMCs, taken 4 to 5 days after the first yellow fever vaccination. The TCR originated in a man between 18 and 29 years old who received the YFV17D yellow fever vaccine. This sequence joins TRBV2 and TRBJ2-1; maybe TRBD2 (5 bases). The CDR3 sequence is CASSREGLSGEQFF. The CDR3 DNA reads TGTGCCAGCAGTCGCGAGGGCCTATCAGGCGAGCAGTTCTTC.